Shown below are 28 T cell receptor beta chains from a single sample sequenced in a study of a mutant IDH1 vaccine in newly diagnosed glioma. Libraries were prepared by immunoSEQ multiplex PCR; TCRdb keeps only in-frame clonotypes and omits some of them. Counted here are around 56,000 clones, approximately 78% occurring once; the ten biggest clones make up approximately 7.6%. No antigens are known for them. Time point noted: week 23, last vaccination. Every single dose of the vaccine, 300 ug of mutant IDH1 20-mer peptide, came with topical imiquimod. Sequenced material: PBMCs, taken from a glioma patient whose treatment included an IDH1 peptide vaccine. Receptor source: a woman in her forties with glioma. Some clones in this sample may be carry-over from other donors' samples.

The rearrangement uses TRBV6-5 and TRBJ1-1; D gene ambiguous. V dropped 2 bases and J dropped 1 base, with 8 bases sitting between them. CDR1 MNHEY and CDR2 SVGAGI come from the germline V gene. This CDR3 has 14 amino acids. The CDR3 sequence is CASSYSMSNTEAFF. The CDR3 DNA sequence: TGTGCCAGCAGTTACAGCATGTCGAACACTGAAGCTTTCTTT.

The sample holds a few counts of this clone. The chain combines TRBV5-4 with TRBJ1-2; a weak D match, TRBD1 (6 bases). CDR1 and CDR2 (germline): SGHNT, YYREEE (reference sequence). CDR3 size: 15 residues. V lost 4 bases and J lost 3, with 16 bases in between. The CDR3 here is CASSPQGLGDYGYTF. In DNA, the CDR3 is TGTGCCAGCAGCCCCCAGGGGTTAGGGGACTATGGCTACACCTTC. Drawing the rest from reference TRBV5-4 and TRBJ1-2, the complete variable domain is ETGVTQSPTHLIKTRGQQVTLRCSSQSGHNTVSWYQQALGQGPQFIFQYYREEENGRGNFPPRFSGLQFPNYSSELNVNALELDDSALYLCASSPQGLGDYGYTFGSGTRLTVV.

V usage is TRBV5-5 and J usage is TRBJ1-2, with a tentative D call TRBD1 (6 bases). The CDR3 runs 17 residues. V lost 4 bases, J lost 3 bases, and 22 bases lay in between. CDR1 and CDR2 (germline): SGHKS, YYEKEE (reference sequence). For the CDR3, the DNA is TGTGCCAGCAGCATTGGACCGAGGACAGAGAGTTACTATGGCTACACCTTC. Encoded protein: CASSIGPRTESYYGYTF.

The V and J genes are TRBV4-2 and TRBJ1-6; D is perhaps TRBD1 (6 bases). CDR1 is LGHNA, CDR2 YNFKEQ, per germline. CDR3 size: 15 residues. The germline V and J ends were trimmed by 3 bases and 7 bases, with 13 bases remaining between them. The CDR3 is CASSHISTGNSPLHF. The CDR3 DNA sequence: TGTGCCAGCAGCCATATCAGCACAGGGAATTCACCCCTCCACTTT.

The rearrangement links TRBV10-3 to TRBJ1-2; D remains ambiguous. The germline CDR1 and CDR2 sequences are ENHRY and SYGVKD. Trimming pared 8 bases from V and 4 bases from J, leaving 8 bases between. The CDR3 consists of 11 residues. The CDR3 is CAIPGFYGYTF. Written as DNA, the CDR3 is TGTGCCATCCCGGGATTCTATGGCTACACCTTC.

V is TRBV30 and J is TRBJ1-2; D is possibly TRBD1 (6 bases). The CDR3 has 17 amino acids. Germline V gene data show CDR1 as GTSNPN and CDR2 as SVGIG (reference sequence). V dropped 7 bases and J dropped 2 bases, with 26 bases sitting between them. The CDR3 nucleotides read TGTGCCTACTCAGGCTTGGGGATGCGGGGGCCAAACTATGGCTACACCTTC. Translation gives CAYSGLGMRGPNYGYTF. Full variable domain (outside the CDR3, taken from reference TRBV30 and TRBJ1-2): SQTIHQWPATLVQPVGSPLSLECTVEGTSNPNLYWYRQAAGRGLQLLFYSVGIGQISSEVPQNLSASRPQDRQFILSSKKLLLSDSGFYLCAYSGLGMRGPNYGYTFGSGTRLTVV.

The genes are TRBV6-1 and TRBJ2-1; 9 nucleotides align to TRBD2. CDR1 is MNHNS, CDR2 SASEGT, per germline. The CDR3 is made up of 17 amino acids. Germline trimming cut 4 bases from V and 9 bases from J; bases unmatched to any gene: 16. The CDR3 loop reads CASSVSGGGGALSEQFF. The CDR3 nucleotides are TGTGCCAGCAGTGTCAGCGGGGGCGGGGGGGCATTAAGTGAGCAGTTCTTC.

CDR3 bases: TGTGCCAGCAGCCCGGGGACAGGCGGGAACTATGGCTACACCTTC. Amino acid sequence: CASSPGTGGNYGYTF. The gene calls are TRBV11-1 and TRBJ1-2; TRBD1 matches at 8 bases. The CDR3 runs to 15 residues. V shed 5 bases and J 2 bases; nucleotides not matched to a gene: 7. Per germline, CDR1 SGHAT and CDR2 FQDESV (reference sequence).

CDR3 protein: CASGRSNEKLFF. CDR3 nucleotide sequence: TGTGCCAGCGGGAGATCCAATGAAAAACTGTTTTTT. This chain joins TRBV6-1 and TRBJ1-4; D gene ambiguous. The CDR3 is made up of 12 amino acids. V was pared by 8 bases and J by 5 bases, with 9 bases between. Germline V gene data show CDR1 as MNHNS and CDR2 as SASEGT.

The chain joins TRBV19 to TRBJ2-5; D might be TRBD2 (7 bases). The CDR3 sequence is 16 residues long. Between the trimmed V and J ends, which lost 1 base and 2 bases, there was a span of 14 bases. Per germline, CDR1 LNHDA and CDR2 SQIVND (reference sequence). The CDR3 DNA is TGTGCCAGTAGTATAGGCGGGGAGGGGGTTCAAGAGACCCAGTACTTC. Residues: CASSIGGEGVQETQYF.

This clone was found a few times. The J gene is TRBJ1-2, the V gene TRBV30; a weak D match, TRBD1 (6 bases). Deletions cut 4 bases from V and 4 bases from J, with 10 bases between. Germline CDR1 and CDR2: GTSNPN and SVGIG (reference sequence). This CDR3 comprises 12 residues. The CDR3 here is CAWTGVTYGYTF. The CDR3 nucleotides read TGTGCCTGGACAGGGGTAACCTATGGCTACACCTTC.

This clone was detected once. V is TRBV13 and J is TRBJ1-2, with TRBD1 matching 8 bases. V shed 4 bases, J shed 5 bases, and the junction held 9 bases outside the gene matches. Germline V gene data show CDR1 as PRHDT and CDR2 as FYEKMQ (reference sequence). The CDR3 is made up of 15 amino acids. Here the CDR3 reads CASSSTDRAWYGYTF. DNA of the CDR3: TGTGCCAGCAGCTCCACGGACAGGGCGTGGTATGGCTACACCTTC.

The chain has TRBV11-3 and TRBJ2-2, with D unresolved. Germline values: CDR1 SGHNT, CDR2 YENEEA. This CDR3 has 14 residues. V lost 0 bases to trimming and J lost 4 bases, with 6 bases between them. The CDR3 DNA follows: TGTGCCAGCAGCTTAGAGCTGGGCACCGGGGAGCTGTTTTTT. It encodes CASSLELGTGELFF. Using reference TRBV11-3 and TRBJ2-2 for the parts outside the CDR3, the full variable domain is EAGVVQSPRYKIIEKKQPVAFWCNPISGHNTLYWYLQNLGQGPELLIRYENEEAVDDSQLPKDRFSAERLKGVDSTLKIQPAELGDSAVYLCASSLELGTGELFFGEGSRLTVL.

The chain employs TRBV6-5 and TRBJ1-6, with D perhaps matching TRBD1 (5 bases). V was trimmed by 7 bases and J by 6 bases, leaving 16 bases between them. Germline CDR1 reads MNHEY; CDR2 reads SVGAGI. This CDR3 has 15 amino acids. As DNA, the CDR3 is TGTGCCAGCAAGTTCAGGGAGTATAGTAATTCACCCCTCCACTTT. Protein product: CASKFREYSNSPLHF.

This chain connects TRBV10-3 to TRBJ2-7; TRBD2 matches 11 bases. V gave up 5 bases and J gave up 1 base; unmatched junction bases: 4. The germline CDR1 and CDR2 sequences are ENHRY and SYGVKD. There are 15 residues in the CDR3. CDR3 protein: CAISLLAGASYEQYF. Written as DNA, the CDR3 is TGTGCCATCAGTTTACTAGCGGGGGCTTCCTACGAGCAGTACTTC.

This clone was observed a single time. The genes are TRBV15 and TRBJ2-3, with TRBD2 matching 11 bases. Trimming took 0 bases from V and 4 from J; bases not matched to a gene: 9. CDR1 is LNHNV, CDR2 YYDKDF, per germline (reference sequence). The CDR3 has 18 residues. CDR3 protein: CATSREVNSGGAADTQYF. CDR3 nucleotide sequence: TGTGCCACCAGCAGAGAGGTCAATAGCGGGGGGGCCGCAGATACGCAGTATTTT.

The V and J genes are TRBV2 and TRBJ1-5; tentatively, D is TRBD1 (5 bases). CDR1 SNHLY and CDR2 FYNNEI come from the germline V gene. V was clipped by 4 bases and J by 4 bases, with 8 bases between them. The CDR3 has 13 residues. The CDR3 sequence is CASSGDGNQPQHF. CDR3 sequence (DNA): TGTGCCAGCAGTGGGGACGGGAATCAGCCCCAGCATTTT.

This clone was counted a few times. The V call is TRBV5-1, the J call TRBJ1-3; tentative D call: TRBD1 (5 bases). Germline CDR1 SGHRS, CDR2 YFSETQ. The CDR3 is made up of 14 amino acids. Trimming left V 0 bases short and J 8 bases short, with 12 bases between. DNA for the CDR3: TGCGCCAGCAGCTTGGCTGAGCCGGGGGACACCATATATTTT. Amino acid sequence: CASSLAEPGDTIYF.

The chain employs TRBV7-6 and TRBJ1-3; 9 nucleotides agree with TRBD1. The trim removed 5 bases at V and 0 bases at J, leaving 5 bases unmatched. The CDR3 sequence is 16 residues long. CDR1 is SGHVS, CDR2 FNYEAQ, per germline. The CDR3 spells CASSPDRGYSGNTIYF. The CDR3 DNA reads as TGTGCCAGCAGCCCGGACAGGGGATACTCTGGAAACACCATATATTTT.

The chain links TRBV2 to TRBJ1-1, with a weak D call TRBD1 (6 bases). CDR1 is SNHLY and CDR2 is FYNNEI in the germline V gene. The CDR3 totals 16 residues. V was clipped by 5 bases and J by 0 bases, with 16 bases between them. CDR3 in DNA: TGTGCCAGCAGTCTCCGGGACATACCCATGAACACTGAAGCTTTCTTT. Protein product: CASSLRDIPMNTEAFF.

V and J are TRBV7-9 and TRBJ1-1; tentatively, D is TRBD1 (6 bases). V shed 6 bases and J shed 5 bases, with 19 bases lying between them. In germline, CDR1 is SEHNR, CDR2 FQNEAQ (reference sequence). CDR3 length equals 15 residues. CDR3 sequence reads: CASSPEGEKGTEAFF. CDR3 DNA sequence: TGTGCCAGCAGTCCCGAGGGGGAGAAGGGGACTGAAGCTTTCTTT. Full variable domain (missing parts from reference TRBV7-9 and TRBJ1-1): DTGVSQNPRHKITKRGQNVTFRCDPISEHNRLYWYRQTLGQGPEFLTYFQNEAQLEKSRLLSDRFSAERPKGSFSTLEIQRTEQGDSAMYLCASSPEGEKGTEAFFGQGTRLTVV.

The chain links TRBV5-1 to TRBJ2-7; 8 bases align to TRBD2. Losses at the gene ends were 0 bases for V and 1 base for J; bases not matched to a gene: 0. Germline CDR1 and CDR2: SGHRS and YFSETQ. CDR3 size: 14 residues. The CDR3 loop reads CASSLASGSYEQYF. In DNA form, the CDR3 reads TGCGCCAGCAGCTTGGCTAGCGGGTCCTACGAGCAGTACTTC.

The gene calls are TRBV19 and TRBJ2-7; the match to TRBD1 covers 8 bases. This CDR3 region has 15 residues. V lost 5 bases to trimming and J lost 1 base; unmatched junction nucleotides: 7. Germline V gene sequence: CDR1 LNHDA, CDR2 SQIVND (reference sequence). In DNA form, the CDR3 reads TGTGCCAGTAGTCCTGGGACAGGACCGTCCTACGAGCAGTACTTC. It yields the protein CASSPGTGPSYEQYF.

The rearrangement joins TRBV30 to TRBJ2-1; D not certain. The V gene lost 1 base and the J gene lost 10 bases, with 8 bases spanning the gap. Germline CDR1 GTSNPN, CDR2 SVGIG (reference sequence). CDR3 length: 11 amino acids. The CDR3 region has the DNA TGTGCCTGGAGTGGGCCCCGAGAGCAGTTCTTC. Translated: CAWSGPREQFF.

The chain employs TRBV27 and TRBJ1-1; 7 bases align to TRBD1. Germline V CDR1 and CDR2: MNHEY, SMNVEV (reference sequence). The CDR3 is 15 amino acids. The V and J ends lost 5 bases and 4 bases, in that order; junction bases with no gene match: 10. The CDR3 reads CASSPWTGRSTEAFF. CDR3 coding DNA: TGTGCCAGCAGTCCGTGGACAGGCCGGAGCACTGAAGCTTTCTTT.

Turning to this clone: At one end, the junction sequence differs from germline, possibly due to a read error. In DNA form, the CDR3 reads TGTGCTAGCAGCTCCCGACAGGGGAACACCGGGGAGCTGTTTTTT. It yields the protein CASSSRQGNTGELFF. The chain links TRBV7-7 to TRBJ2-2; 7 nucleotides line up with TRBD1. Germline CDR1 is SSHAT and CDR2 is FNYEAQ (reference sequence). The CDR3 contains 15 residues.

This clone was seen only once. The chain couples TRBV30 to TRBJ1-1; D remains unclear. This CDR3 spans 14 amino acids. V lost 0 bases, J lost 4 bases, and 12 bases lay in between. Germline CDR1 is GTSNPN and CDR2 is SVGIG (reference sequence). The CDR3 region is CAWSVSLRTTEAFF. DNA of the CDR3: TGTGCCTGGAGTGTGAGTTTGCGTACCACTGAAGCTTTCTTT.

This chain links TRBV29-1 with TRBJ2-7; perhaps TRBD2 as D (5 bases). Looked up from germline, CDR1 is SQVTM and CDR2 is ANQGSEA. The V and J ends lost 7 bases and 0 bases respectively, with 16 bases between them. The CDR3 runs 14 residues. The CDR3 nucleotides are TGCAGCGCCCTCAAGGGAGTAGGCTCCTACGAGCAGTACTTC. It translates to CSALKGVGSYEQYF.